Listed below are T cell receptor beta chains from one sample, sequenced in a study of cytomegalovirus exposure and HLA in healthy donors. Assay: immunoSEQ multiplex PCR; the TCRdb copy retains only in-frame clones and omits some. Here the sample spans around 200,000 clones, 65% to 85% being singletons. The sequencing input was PBMCs. The receptors here all came from a man aged 50-60 years in good health and CMV-seronegative. The CDR3 runs from the conserved cysteine through the conserved F or W. D genes are given only for firm matches. Size is omitted from some rows. Given values are once, few, many or a class for expanded clones.

-	-	TRBJ2-7	TRBV7-2	TGTGCCAGCAGCTTAGAACCGGGGATGGTGTACTTC	CASSLEPGMVYF
-	-	TRBJ1-1	TRBV23-1	TGCGCCAGCATGAGCAGAGGGACGGGAGTGAACACTGAAGCTTTCTTT	CASMSRGTGVNTEAFF
-	-	TRBJ2-1	TRBV6-5	TGTGCCAGCAAAGCTAATTACAATGAGCAGTTCTTC	CASKANYNEQFF
-	-	TRBJ1-6	TRBV11-2	TGTGCCAGCAGCTTAGAGGGCAGGGATGATTCACCCCTCCACTTT	CASSLEGRDDSPLHF
-	TRBD1	TRBJ2-3	TRBV25-1	TGTGCCAGCAGTGAAGCTTGGGACAGGTGGGCAGATACGCAGTATTTT	CASSEAWDRWADTQYF
-	-	TRBJ1-6	TRBV2	TGTGCCAGCAGTGTAGAAGGGGACAATAATTCACCCCTCCACTTT	CASSVEGDNNSPLHF
-	TRBD1	TRBJ1-6	TRBV27	TGTGCCAGCAACTTAGGGGGCGCAGGGAGTTCACCCCTCCACTTT	CASNLGGAGSSPLHF
-	-	TRBJ2-7	TRBV7-2	TGTGCCAGCAGCTTAGCGCAGGGATCTTTTAAGCAGTACTTC	CASSLAQGSFKQYF
-	-	TRBJ1-5	TRBV19	TGTGCCAGTAATCAGGGATTCAATCAGCCCCAGCATTTT	CASNQGFNQPQHF
-	-	TRBJ2-3	TRBV6-5	TGTGCCAGCCGGTCGGGGGTCACAGATACGCAGTATTTT	CASRSGVTDTQYF
-	-	TRBJ1-6	TRBV5-1	TGCGCCAGCAGCCCCACCGGGGAGGCCTATAATTCACCCCTCCACTTT	CASSPTGEAYNSPLHF
-	TRBD1	TRBJ1-1	TRBV11-2	TGTGCCAGCAGCTTAGGTAGGGGACAGGGGGGGTCGAAGATTGAAGCTTTCTTT	CASSLGRGQGGSKIEAFF
-	TRBD1	TRBJ1-6	TRBV19	TGTGCCAGTAAACCCGGGACAGGGACAATTTCACCCCTCCACTTT	CASKPGTGTISPLHF
-	TRBD1	TRBJ2-7	TRBV5-1	TGCGCCAGCAGCTTTGGGACAGGGGACTACGAGCAGTACTTC	CASSFGTGDYEQYF
-	-	TRBJ2-7	TRBV4-3	TGCGCCAGCAGCCAAGAAGGGGTGAACTCCTACGAGCAGTACTTC	CASSQEGVNSYEQYF
few	-	TRBJ2-7	TRBV11-2	TGTGCCAGCAGCTTACTCCACGAGCAGTACTTC	CASSLLHEQYF
-	TRBD1	TRBJ1-4	TRBV18	TGTGCCAGCTCACCAACCGGGACAGTGAACGAAAAACTGTTTTTT	CASSPTGTVNEKLFF
once	TRBD1	TRBJ2-3	TRBV5-4	TGTGCCAGCAGCCTTCGGACAGGGGGCGCGTCAGATACGCAGTATTTT	CASSLRTGGASDTQYF
-	-	TRBJ1-1	TRBV2	TGTGCCAGCAGTGAGCGGGGGGCAGAGACTGAAGCTTTCTTT	CASSERGAETEAFF
few	TRBD2	TRBJ2-1	TRBV11-2	TGTGCCAGCAGCTTTGGGGTAGCGGGGAACAATGAGCAGTTCTTC	CASSFGVAGNNEQFF
-	TRBD2	TRBJ2-7	TRBV9	TGTGCCAGCAGCGGGCGGGGGTCCTACGAGCAGTACTTC	CASSGRGSYEQYF
few	TRBD1	TRBJ2-3	TRBV6-5	TGTGCCAGCAGTTCGAACAGGGGTGCAGATACGCAGTATTTT	CASSSNRGADTQYF
few	-	TRBJ2-7	TRBV5-6	TGTGCCAGCAGCCCACTAGGCCCCTACGAGCAGTACTTC	CASSPLGPYEQYF
-	-	TRBJ1-6	TRBV19	TGTGCCAGTAGTAGGTCGGACAGCCAGTTAAATTCACCCCTCCACTTT	CASSRSDSQLNSPLHF
-	-	TRBJ2-6	TRBV7-2	TGTGCCAGCAGCCCCTCCAGCTCTGGGGCCAACGTCCTGACTTTC	CASSPSSSGANVLTF
-	-	TRBJ2-3	TRBV21-1	TGTGCCAGCAGCAAAGGTGGCAGGGGAAGAGATACGCAGTATTTT	CASSKGGRGRDTQYF
-	-	TRBJ1-1	TRBV19	TGTGCCAGTAGTATAGGGGAGGGAAGCACTGAAGCTTTCTTT	CASSIGEGSTEAFF
-	TRBD2	TRBJ2-2	TRBV5-6	TGTGCCAGCAGCCCTGAGCGGGGGGGCGACACCGGGGAGCTGTTTTTT	CASSPERGGDTGELFF
-	-	TRBJ1-1	TRBV9	TGTGCCAGCAGCGAACCAGGGAATACTGAAGCTTTCTTT	CASSEPGNTEAFF
-	TRBD2	TRBJ2-7	TRBV7-2	TGTGCCAGCAGCTTAGTTGTCAGGAAAGGGACTAGCGGGGGAGGCGAGCAGTACTTC	CASSLVVRKGTSGGGEQYF
-	-	TRBJ1-2	TRBV7-9	TGTTCCAGCAGCCGGTCGGGGGATGGCTACACCTTC	CSSSRSGDGYTF
-	-	TRBJ2-1	TRBV7-2	TGTGCCAGCAGCCCCTATTCGGGTTCCTACAATGAGCAGTTCTTC	CASSPYSGSYNEQFF
-	TRBD1	TRBJ1-5	TRBV7-7	TGTGCCAGCAGCATGCAGCCCGGGACAGGGAAGGGGCAGCCCCAGCATTTT	CASSMQPGTGKGQPQHF